This TCR beta chain was documented in a study of T-cell memory formation after mild COVID-19 (dated by TCRdb to the early 2020s). At the level of the whole study: TCR sequence clusters from the two donors were found to be largely donor specific. In two donors, T-cell clones that expanded and contracted after mild COVID-19 were followed by sequencing TCRalpha and TCRbeta repertoires longitudinally. Two young, previously healthy adult volunteers made up the cohort, one male and one female. Findings and caveats that apply to the study as a whole: SARS-CoV-2 specificity of the second-wave clones peaking on day 37 was not confirmed. Clones that contracted from day 15 to 85 showed balanced CD4/CD8 phenotypes, whereas a second wave of clones that expanded from day 15 to 37 leaned towards CD4+. Some responding clones were found in pre-infection memory, which suggests that pre-existing cross-reactive memory T cells took part in the SARS-CoV-2 response. The study included only a couple of mild cases, and larger cohorts that include severe cases with pre-infection samples were judged to be necessary. Contracting CD4+ clones were found mainly in CM and EM memory subsets, while CD8+ clones were enriched in EMRA.

Ficoll-Paque density gradient centrifugation was the method used to isolate PBMCs. TCRdb names Illumina NovaSeq 6000 as the instrument used. TCRalpha and TCRbeta cDNA libraries were constructed by 5'RACE with constant-segment primers, with sample barcodes and unique molecular identifiers being introduced. Trizol reagent was used to extract RNA from every sample. The libraries were amplified in two PCR steps, and the second step added a second sample barcode and Illumina TruSeq adapters. Sequencing of libraries was performed on an Illumina NovaSeq with 2 x 150 bp paired-end reads. The published analysis was carried out like this. Demultiplexing of reads and collapsing into UMI-guided consensus sequences were performed with migec v1.2.7. Using mixcr v2.1.11, UMI consensuses were aligned to TRA and TRB V and J templates and then assembled into clonotypes. A clonotype was counted as expanded or contracted only when both edgeR and NoisET called the clonotype significant, with the noise models trained on biological replicates. For edgeR calls, the cutoffs were a false discovery rate-adjusted p below 0.01 and a log2 fold-change threshold of 1. As an exploratory analysis of dynamics, PCA with hierarchical clustering was applied to max-normalized trajectories of the 1000 most abundant clonotypes. Separately sequenced CD4+ and CD8+ repertoires were used to assign the CD4 or CD8 phenotype of responding clones. The public sequencing data were trimmed at Q25 with fastp and processed into clonotypes with MiXCR by TCRdb, which kept only in-frame beta chains. Under each unique CDR3 protein, matching rows form one entry showing the most common genes and DNA. TCRdb's processing, not the authors', yielded these V and J calls. The sample table records some 40,000 distinct CDR3 sequences; approximately 9.6% of these occur just once. The ten largest clones add up to about 10% of the sample.

V drops 3 bases and J drops 12 bases, leaving 12 bases in between. The germline V gene (reference sequence) yields DFQATT for CDR1 and SNEGSKA for CDR2. Counted from cysteine to phenylalanine, this CDR3 has 11 amino acids. Of all the DNA, just the CDR3 is kept, 33 bases in frame from base 1. Details on this clonotype: No antigen is known for it. No per-base quality is available; no much larger clone lies one base away.

The rearrangement combines TRBV20-1 with TRBJ2-1, with TRBD1 tentatively as D gene (5 bases match). The sequencing sample was made of PBMCs or a T cell subset sorted from them (not recorded which). The source is an adult woman who had mild COVID-19 (a few samples of this study predate the infection). The sample titles of this study are shuffled in the database, so cell type and time point are left out; the donor was told from shared clones. For the CDR3, the sequence is CSARDPTGQFF. The sequenced DNA is TGCAGTGCTAGGGACCCCACAGGGCAGTTCTTC.